Here is one T cell receptor beta chain with its context. What it binds is unknown. The ends lost 4 bases at V and 4 bases at J; junction bases unmatched: 26. Germline CDR1 reads SGHRS; CDR2 reads YFSETQ. CDR3 length equals 21 residues. Some clones are missing from TCRdb's copy, which holds only in-frame ones; the method was immunoSEQ multiplex PCR. The sample carries roughly 1,700 clones, around a quarter recorded once. Neighboring lung without atypia was obtained no less than 2 cm from the tumor margin. This sample stems from a study of T cells in localized non-small cell lung cancer. Study-wide points: Blood T cell density predicted longer survival; adjacent-lung clonality, shorter. Clonality of T cells reached its maximum in uninvolved adjacent lung, surpassing tumor.

The clonotype comes from a female donor over 55 with stage II lung adenocarcinoma. Sequenced here: normal lung tissue next to the tumor, sampled before any cancer treatment. V gene TRBV5-1 combines with J gene TRBJ2-5, with 9 positions matching TRBD2. The CDR3 is CASSPLAGLDQLKGGRETQYF. The CDR3, as DNA: TGCGCCAGCAGCCCCCTAGCGGGGCTAGACCAATTAAAGGGGGGGCGAGAGACCCAGTACTTC.